The source of this TCR beta chain is a study of response to subunit inactivated influenza vaccine. From the RT-PCR reads, TCRdb called clonotypes with MiXCR, one entry per CDR3 protein. This sample yields approximately 570,000 distinct CDR3 sequences, of which around 8% are seen a single time; 10% to 15% belongs to the top ten. The V gene's germline CDR1 is ENHRY and CDR2 SYGVKD. V was pared by 2 bases and J by 0 bases, with 5 bases between. The CDR3 spans 15 residues. Study-wide results and caveats: A suggestion made by the authors is that each seasonal influenza vaccination recruits few new T cells.

This clonotype was found many times. What it binds is not known. The chain has TRBV10-3 and TRBJ2-6; no definite D call. The receptor comes from a man between 50 and 75 years old who received an inactivated influenza vaccine. This sample comprised PBMCs from blood, obtained approximately 25 months after vaccination. CDR3 amino acids: CAISEGFSGANVLTF. DNA of the CDR3: TGTGCCATCAGTGAGGGATTCTCTGGGGCCAACGTCCTGACTTTC.